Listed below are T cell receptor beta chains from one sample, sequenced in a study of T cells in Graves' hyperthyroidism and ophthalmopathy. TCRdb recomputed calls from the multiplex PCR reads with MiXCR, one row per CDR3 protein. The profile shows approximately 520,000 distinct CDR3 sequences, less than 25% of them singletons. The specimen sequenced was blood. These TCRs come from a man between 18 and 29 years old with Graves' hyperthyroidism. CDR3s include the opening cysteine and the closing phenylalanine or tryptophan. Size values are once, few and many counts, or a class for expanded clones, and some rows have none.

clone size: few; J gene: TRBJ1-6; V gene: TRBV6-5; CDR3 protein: CASSYLGGSSYNSPLHF
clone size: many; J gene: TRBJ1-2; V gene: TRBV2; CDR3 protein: CASSITGDQVGGYTF
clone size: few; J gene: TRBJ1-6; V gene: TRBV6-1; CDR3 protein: CASSERLRQSSYNSPLHF
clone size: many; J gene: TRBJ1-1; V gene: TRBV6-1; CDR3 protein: CASSRPGGNTEAFF
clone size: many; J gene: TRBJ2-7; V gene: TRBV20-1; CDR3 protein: CSARAGYEQYF
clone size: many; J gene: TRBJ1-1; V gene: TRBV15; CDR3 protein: CATSSPGTGGALVLGTEAFF
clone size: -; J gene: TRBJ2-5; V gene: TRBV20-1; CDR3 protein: CSARTVQGARETQYF
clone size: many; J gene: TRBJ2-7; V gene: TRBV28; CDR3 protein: CASSLTGFSYEQYF
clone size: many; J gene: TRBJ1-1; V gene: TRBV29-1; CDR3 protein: CSVDRANTEAFF
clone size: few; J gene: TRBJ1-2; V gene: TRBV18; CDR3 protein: CASSPRDRGIGYGYTF
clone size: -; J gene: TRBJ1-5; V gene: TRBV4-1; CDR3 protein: CASSPRDRDWNQPQHF
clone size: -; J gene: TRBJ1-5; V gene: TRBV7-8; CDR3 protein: CASIKTVSRFSNQPQHF
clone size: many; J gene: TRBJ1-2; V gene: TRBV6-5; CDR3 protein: CASSYEIKWGTVIANYGYTF
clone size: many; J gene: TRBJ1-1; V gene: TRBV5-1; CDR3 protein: CASSQVIGNTEAFF